This passage covers 16 T cell receptor beta chains from one sample sequenced in a study of T cell changes during pregnancy in multiple sclerosis. The method was immunoSEQ multiplex PCR; TCRdb's version includes in-frame clones alone and lacks a portion of them. The profile shows tens of thousands of clones, roughly 90% of them singletons. The source was peripheral blood, collected in the first trimester of pregnancy. Receptors were obtained from a female donor with multiple sclerosis, enrolled in a pregnancy study.

This clone was seen a handful of times. The chain uses TRBV19 and TRBJ1-3, with 7 nucleotides matching TRBD1. J was trimmed by 4 bases and V by 6 bases; bases with no gene match: 6. CDR3 length: 14 amino acids. CDR1 is LNHDA, CDR2 SQIVND, per germline (reference sequence). DNA for the CDR3: TGTGCCAGTAGGACCGGGACAGCAGGAAACACCATATATTTT. Protein: CASRTGTAGNTIYF.

This clone was seen only once. CDR3 in amino acids: CASSEGGWTTTEAFF. The CDR3, as DNA: TGTGCCAGCAGTGAAGGGGGCTGGACGACCACTGAAGCTTTCTTT. V gene TRBV6-1 combines with J gene TRBJ1-1; possibly TRBD1 for D (5 bases). CDR3 length: 15 residues. From germline, CDR1 is MNHNS and CDR2 SASEGT. The V gene lost 1 base and the J gene lost 4 bases, with 13 bases spanning the gap.

This clone occurred once. The chain has TRBV5-1 and TRBJ2-7; TRBD2 agrees at 11 bases. The CDR3 sequence is 14 residues long. Germline CDR1 is SGHRS and CDR2 is YFSETQ. Trimming took 4 bases from V and 5 from J; bases not matched to a gene: 5. The CDR3: CASSIAGGPDEQYF. As DNA, the CDR3 is TGCGCCAGCAGCATAGCGGGAGGGCCCGACGAGCAGTACTTC.

This clone was counted a few times. DNA for the CDR3: TGTGCCAGCAGTGGGGGACAGTCGACTAACTATGGCTACACCTTC. This encodes CASSGGQSTNYGYTF. The chain carries TRBV6-6 and TRBJ1-2; 7 bases match TRBD1. Germline CDR1 reads MNHNY; CDR2 reads SVGAGI (reference sequence). Trimming removed 5 bases from V and 0 bases from J; junction bases left unmatched: 6. The CDR3 covers 15 residues.

The chain links TRBV30 to TRBJ1-1; a weak D match, TRBD1 (6 bases). Germline loops: CDR1 GTSNPN, CDR2 SVGIG (reference sequence). The CDR3 extends over 11 amino acids. The CDR3 nucleotides read TGTGCTATGGACAGATTCACTGAAGCTTTCTTT. Residues: CAMDRFTEAFF.

The chain joins TRBV28 to TRBJ1-5; 8 bases line up with TRBD1. Germline CDR1 MDHEN, CDR2 SYDVKM. V gave up 5 bases and J gave up 6 bases; unmatched junction bases: 9. The CDR3 covers 15 residues. In DNA form, the CDR3 reads TGTGCCAGCAGTCGACTTGGACAGGGAAGTCAGCCCCAGCATTTT. Translating gives CASSRLGQGSQPQHF.

This chain joins TRBV6-1 and TRBJ2-7; TRBD2 matches at 7 bases. Germline CDR1 is MNHNS and CDR2 is SASEGT. Trimming cost V 5 bases and J 2 bases; bases outside gene matches: 6. The CDR3 loop spans 14 amino acids. The DNA for the CDR3 is TGTGCCAGCAGTAATGGACTAGGGACCTACGAGCAGTACTTC. Amino acid sequence: CASSNGLGTYEQYF.

The chain recombines TRBV28 with TRBJ2-7; possibly TRBD2 for D (6 bases). CDR3 size: 14 residues. The V and J ends lost 4 bases and 4 bases respectively, with 14 bases between them. CDR1 and CDR2 from the germline V gene are MDHEN and SYDVKM. CDR3 sequence: CASSSGTLKYEQYF. The CDR3 nucleotides read TGTGCCAGCAGTTCCGGGACTCTTAAATACGAGCAGTACTTC.

This clone was recorded many times. The V gene is TRBV6-6, the J gene TRBJ1-5, with D possibly TRBD1 on 6 matching bases. The CDR3 runs to 15 residues. The V and J ends lost 5 bases and 3 bases respectively, with 14 bases between them. CDR1 and CDR2 from the germline V gene are MNHNY and SVGAGI (reference sequence). This CDR3 reads CASSDDRFFNQPQHF. In DNA form, the CDR3 reads TGTGCCAGCAGTGACGACAGGTTCTTCAATCAGCCCCAGCATTTT.

This clone was seen a few times. Written as DNA, the CDR3 is TGTACGACCCACAGGGCCACTGAAGCTTTCTTT. Its protein product is CTTHRATEAFF. The chain combines TRBV6-1 with TRBJ1-1, with D tentatively TRBD1 (6 bases). The length of the CDR3 is 11 residues. The germline gives CDR1 MNHNS, CDR2 SASEGT.

This chain joins TRBV29-1 and TRBJ2-7, with 8 nucleotides matching TRBD1. The CDR3 has 13 amino acids. V was clipped by 5 bases and J by 2 bases; unmatched bases: 5. The germline V gene encodes CDR1 SQVTM and CDR2 ANQGSEA. CDR3 sequence (DNA): TGCAGCGTTCGACAGGGGTCTACCTACGAGCAGTACTTC. Residues: CSVRQGSTYEQYF.

V gene TRBV19 combines with J gene TRBJ1-2; perhaps TRBD1 as D (5 bases). V lost 2 bases to trimming and J lost 3 bases, with 25 bases between them. CDR1 is LNHDA, CDR2 SQIVND, per germline (reference sequence). The CDR3 covers 19 residues. CDR3 sequence reads: CASSISPLTASISDYGYTF. The CDR3 DNA sequence: TGTGCCAGTAGTATATCACCCTTGACAGCGTCAATCTCGGACTATGGCTACACCTTC.

This chain joins TRBV6-1 and TRBJ1-5; D ambiguous. The V end was cut by 2 bases, the J end by 5 bases, with 7 bases between. The CDR3 is 13 residues long. The V gene's germline CDR1 is MNHNS and CDR2 SASEGT. The CDR3 reads CASSENADQPQHF. In nucleotides, the CDR3 is TGTGCCAGCAGTGAAAATGCGGATCAGCCCCAGCATTTT.

The genes are TRBV2 and TRBJ2-5, with a tentative D call TRBD1 (6 bases). The CDR3 extends over 12 amino acids. The germline CDR1 and CDR2 sequences are SNHLY and FYNNEI. V was shortened by 4 bases and J by 3 bases, with 6 bases between the two germline ends. As DNA, the CDR3 is TGTGCCAGCAGTGGGACAGAAGAGACCCAGTACTTC. Protein product: CASSGTEETQYF. The full variable domain, rest sourced from reference TRBV2 and TRBJ2-5, is EPEVTQTPSHQVTQMGQEVILRCVPISNHLYFYWYRQILGQKVEFLVSFYNNEISEKSEIFDDQFSVERPDGSNFTLKIRSTKLEDSAMYFCASSGTEETQYFGPGTRLLVL.

The chain has TRBV2 and TRBJ1-2; 8 nucleotides agree with TRBD1. Trimming cost V 8 bases and J 6 bases; bases outside gene matches: 11. The CDR3 has 14 amino acids. Germline CDR1 is SNHLY and CDR2 is FYNNEI. The CDR3 loop is CASDEDRGRHGYTF. Written as DNA, the CDR3 is TGTGCCAGCGACGAAGACAGGGGTCGGCATGGCTACACCTTC.

The chain has TRBV7-6 and TRBJ2-3; weak D call: TRBD1 (5 bases). The CDR3 runs to 14 residues. CDR1 is SGHVS, CDR2 FNYEAQ, per germline. V lost 1 base and J 5 bases, leaving 10 bases between the germline ends. The CDR3, as DNA: TGTGCCAGCAGCTTAGAACAGGTCGGAGATACGCAGTATTTT. Its translation is CASSLEQVGDTQYF.